Listed below are T cell receptor beta chains from one sample, sequenced in a study of blood T cell repertoires in COVID-19. Profiling relied on immunoSEQ multiplex PCR, and the TCRdb table lists in-frame clones only, not all of them. Seen here are tens of thousands of clones, less than 85% observed once, and the top ten hold 15% to 20%. Material: peripheral blood. The receptor source for this set is a woman older than 75 with acute or convalescent COVID-19. The CDR3 runs from the conserved cysteine through the conserved F or W. Each record gives: J gene, D gene, V gene, clone size, CDR3 DNA, CDR3 protein. The D gene is left open where the match is weak. The size entry is marked missing in some rows and otherwise reads once, few, many or a size class.

j_call: TRBJ2-5
d_call: TRBD2
v_call: TRBV5-4
clone_size: .
cdr3_nt: TGTGCCAGCAGTTTTCTAAGCGGGAACCAAGAGACCCAGTACTTC
cdr3_aa: CASSFLSGNQETQYF

j_call: TRBJ1-2
d_call: .
v_call: TRBV19
clone_size: .
cdr3_nt: TGTGCCAGTAGTCCACCTCGAGGTTCGCTTAACTATGGCTACACCTTC
cdr3_aa: CASSPPRGSLNYGYTF

j_call: TRBJ1-1
d_call: .
v_call: TRBV6-5
clone_size: .
cdr3_nt: TGTGCCAGCAGGGACGGGGCGGGAACGGATGAAGCTTTCTTT
cdr3_aa: CASRDGAGTDEAFF

j_call: TRBJ2-1
d_call: .
v_call: TRBV3-1/TRBV3-2
clone_size: few
cdr3_nt: TGTGCCAGCAGCCGTGGACACACTTCTTACAATGAGCAGTTCTTC
cdr3_aa: CASSRGHTSYNEQFF

j_call: TRBJ1-1
d_call: .
v_call: TRBV29-1
clone_size: .
cdr3_nt: TGCAGCGCTGGAGGACTGAACACTGAAGCTTTCTTT
cdr3_aa: CSAGGLNTEAFF

j_call: TRBJ2-2
d_call: TRBD2
v_call: TRBV2
clone_size: once
cdr3_nt: TGTGCCAGCAGTTTCCCCTCAAAGCGGGAGCGGTACACCGGGGAGCTGTTTTTT
cdr3_aa: CASSFPSKRERYTGELFF

j_call: TRBJ2-7
d_call: .
v_call: TRBV11-3
clone_size: .
cdr3_nt: TGTGCCAGCAGCTTGGTACAGGGACCCGAGCAGTACTTC
cdr3_aa: CASSLVQGPEQYF

j_call: TRBJ1-1
d_call: .
v_call: TRBV18
clone_size: .
cdr3_nt: TGTGCCAGCTCACCGCAGGGGTACACTGAAGCTTTCTTT
cdr3_aa: CASSPQGYTEAFF

j_call: TRBJ1-2
d_call: .
v_call: TRBV9
clone_size: once
cdr3_nt: TGTGCCAGCAGCGGAGATAACGGGGTGGGCTATGGCTACACCTTC
cdr3_aa: CASSGDNGVGYGYTF

j_call: TRBJ2-7
d_call: TRBD2
v_call: TRBV12-3/TRBV12-4
clone_size: .
cdr3_nt: TGTGCCAGCAGTTTGCGGGGGGCCTACGAGCAGTACTTC
cdr3_aa: CASSLRGAYEQYF

j_call: TRBJ2-2
d_call: TRBD2
v_call: TRBV5-4
clone_size: .
cdr3_nt: TGTGCCAGCAGCTCCGGACTAGCGGGGAACACCGGGGAGCTGTTTTTT
cdr3_aa: CASSSGLAGNTGELFF

j_call: TRBJ1-1
d_call: .
v_call: TRBV18
clone_size: .
cdr3_nt: TGTGCCAGCTCACCGGGCTACGAGGGAGACACTGAAGCTTTCTTT
cdr3_aa: CASSPGYEGDTEAFF

j_call: TRBJ1-2
d_call: .
v_call: TRBV5-1
clone_size: .
cdr3_nt: TGCGCCAGCAGCTGGGGGCCGACGGGGACGATTAACTATGGCTACACCTTC
cdr3_aa: CASSWGPTGTINYGYTF

j_call: TRBJ1-4
d_call: TRBD1
v_call: TRBV19
clone_size: .
cdr3_nt: TGTGCCAGTAGTATTCCAACAGGGGGCAACCCTAATGAAAAACTGTTTTTT
cdr3_aa: CASSIPTGGNPNEKLFF

j_call: TRBJ1-1
d_call: .
v_call: TRBV5-4
clone_size: .
cdr3_nt: TGTGCCAGCAGCGGGGGGGGACTCGTGAACACTGAAGCTTTCTTT
cdr3_aa: CASSGGGLVNTEAFF

j_call: TRBJ1-2
d_call: .
v_call: TRBV7-9
clone_size: .
cdr3_nt: TGTGCCAGCAGCTTAGGGGGGCTTGGCTACACCTTC
cdr3_aa: CASSLGGLGYTF

j_call: TRBJ1-1
d_call: TRBD1
v_call: TRBV11-2
clone_size: once
cdr3_nt: TGTGCCAGCAGCTTAGTGACCGGGACAGGGGGAGCTGAAGCTTTCTTT
cdr3_aa: CASSLVTGTGGAEAFF

j_call: TRBJ2-3
d_call: .
v_call: TRBV2
clone_size: .
cdr3_nt: TGTGCCAGCACCTGGGGCGGGATTTCAGATACGCAGTATTTT
cdr3_aa: CASTWGGISDTQYF

j_call: TRBJ1-6
d_call: TRBD1
v_call: TRBV30
clone_size: .
cdr3_nt: TGTGCCTGGAGTGGCGACAGGGGGCGCGGGAATTCACCCCTCCACTTT
cdr3_aa: CAWSGDRGRGNSPLHF

j_call: TRBJ2-7
d_call: .
v_call: TRBV6-5
clone_size: .
cdr3_nt: TGTGCCAGCAGCCCCCAGGGGTGGAACGAGCAGTACTTC
cdr3_aa: CASSPQGWNEQYF

j_call: TRBJ2-2
d_call: TRBD1
v_call: TRBV6-5
clone_size: .
cdr3_nt: TGTGCCAGCACGGAGACAGGGGGGTCCCCCGGGGAGCTGTTTTTT
cdr3_aa: CASTETGGSPGELFF

j_call: TRBJ1-2
d_call: .
v_call: TRBV29-1
clone_size: .
cdr3_nt: TGCAGCGTTCTTAGTGCCTATGGCTACACCTTC
cdr3_aa: CSVLSAYGYTF

j_call: TRBJ1-6
d_call: TRBD1
v_call: TRBV7-9
clone_size: .
cdr3_nt: TGTGCCAGCAGCCGTGACAGGGGTGATTCACCCCTCCACTTT
cdr3_aa: CASSRDRGDSPLHF

j_call: TRBJ2-5
d_call: .
v_call: TRBV7-9
clone_size: .
cdr3_nt: TGTGCCAGCAGCTCACAGACGTACCAAGAGACCCAGTACTTC
cdr3_aa: CASSSQTYQETQYF

j_call: TRBJ1-2
d_call: .
v_call: TRBV29-1
clone_size: .
cdr3_nt: TGCAGCGTTGACATGGGACGGGGGGGTGGCTACACCTTC
cdr3_aa: CSVDMGRGGGYTF

j_call: TRBJ2-2
d_call: TRBD1
v_call: TRBV19
clone_size: once
cdr3_nt: TGTGCCAGTAGTTACGGACAGGGAAGGACCGGGGAGCTGTTTTTT
cdr3_aa: CASSYGQGRTGELFF

j_call: TRBJ2-6
d_call: .
v_call: TRBV3-1/TRBV3-2
clone_size: .
cdr3_nt: TGTGCCAGCAGCCCCCAGGCGACCGGGGCCAACGTCCTGACTTTC
cdr3_aa: CASSPQATGANVLTF

j_call: TRBJ2-6
d_call: .
v_call: TRBV5-4
clone_size: .
cdr3_nt: TGTGCCAGCAGCTCCGTTGGGCGGGCTGGGGCCAACGTCCTGACTTTC
cdr3_aa: CASSSVGRAGANVLTF

j_call: TRBJ1-1
d_call: .
v_call: TRBV19
clone_size: .
cdr3_nt: TGTGCCAGTAGTATTTCAATCCTGAACACTGAAGCTTTCTTT
cdr3_aa: CASSISILNTEAFF

j_call: TRBJ2-1
d_call: TRBD1
v_call: TRBV7-6
clone_size: .
cdr3_nt: TGTGCCAGCAGCCCGGGGACAGTTCGGGCCTACAATGAGCAGTTCTTC
cdr3_aa: CASSPGTVRAYNEQFF

j_call: TRBJ1-1
d_call: .
v_call: TRBV19
clone_size: .
cdr3_nt: TGTGCCAGTAGTATAGGCGGACAGACGGGAGCTTTCTTT
cdr3_aa: CASSIGGQTGAFF

j_call: TRBJ2-7
d_call: .
v_call: TRBV27
clone_size: .
cdr3_nt: TGTGCCAGCAGCTACCGAGCGGCCTCCTACGAGCAGTACTTC
cdr3_aa: CASSYRAASYEQYF

j_call: TRBJ1-1
d_call: .
v_call: TRBV19
clone_size: .
cdr3_nt: TGTGCCAGTAGTACGTCGACGGGTATTTATAACACTGAAGCTTTCTTT
cdr3_aa: CASSTSTGIYNTEAFF

j_call: TRBJ2-2
d_call: .
v_call: TRBV27
clone_size: .
cdr3_nt: TGTGCCAGCAGTTTGACGGCAGGGGAAAACACCGGGGAGCTGTTTTTT
cdr3_aa: CASSLTAGENTGELFF

j_call: TRBJ1-1
d_call: .
v_call: TRBV30
clone_size: .
cdr3_nt: TGTGCCTGGAGTCCTCGGGGGAACACTGAAGCTTTCTTT
cdr3_aa: CAWSPRGNTEAFF

j_call: TRBJ1-5
d_call: .
v_call: TRBV28
clone_size: .
cdr3_nt: TGTGCCAGCAGGATGACAGATACTAGCAATCAGCCCCAGCATTTT
cdr3_aa: CASRMTDTSNQPQHF

j_call: TRBJ1-2
d_call: .
v_call: TRBV10-3
clone_size: .
cdr3_nt: TGTGCCATTAGACGGGGCAGGGAGGAGGGCTACACCTTC
cdr3_aa: CAIRRGREEGYTF

j_call: TRBJ1-2
d_call: .
v_call: TRBV25-1
clone_size: .
cdr3_nt: TGTGCCAGCTTTTCCACAGGGAACTATGGCTACACCTTC
cdr3_aa: CASFSTGNYGYTF

j_call: TRBJ1-2
d_call: TRBD1
v_call: TRBV3-1/TRBV3-2
clone_size: .
cdr3_nt: TGTGCCAGCAGCACCGGGACAGCCAGAACCGCCTTC
cdr3_aa: CASSTGTARTAF

j_call: TRBJ1-1
d_call: .
v_call: TRBV7-3
clone_size: .
cdr3_nt: TGTGCCAGCAGCTTATACACCGGGACAAACACTGAAGCTTTCTTT
cdr3_aa: CASSLYTGTNTEAFF